This T cell receptor (beta chain) was found in a study of T cells in localized non-small cell lung cancer. Study conclusions and caveats: There were a median roughly 54 of the top 100 tumor clones appearing in adjacent lung.

Some clones are missing from TCRdb's copy, which holds only in-frame ones; the method was immunoSEQ multiplex PCR. The table shows some 2,600 clones, with 28% occurring only once. This clone has just a few counts. What it binds is unknown. Germline assignment: CDR1 SGHNT and CDR2 YENEEA. The germline V and J ends were trimmed by 3 bases and 4 bases, with 13 bases remaining between them. The CDR3 is 15 residues long. V usage is TRBV11-3 and J usage is TRBJ2-1, with a weak D call TRBD1 (6 bases). The specimen comprised normal lung tissue next to the tumor, sampled before any cancer treatment. This clonotype was obtained from a woman between 40 and 69 years old with stage II squamous cell lung carcinoma. This CDR3 is CASSFTGSSYNEQFF. CDR3 coding DNA: TGTGCCAGCAGCTTTACAGGGAGCTCTTACAATGAGCAGTTCTTC.